This TCR beta chain was profiled in a study of T cells in localized non-small cell lung cancer. Produced via immunoSEQ multiplex PCR; TCRdb's table is partial and in-frame only. This repertoire shows 70,000 or so clones, roughly 83% found once; its top ten account for approximately 1.2%. The receptor was isolated from a female donor over 55 with stage I lung adenocarcinoma. The sample in question was peripheral blood, obtained before any cancer treatment.

This CDR3 reads CASSAQTVTDTQYF. CDR3 coding DNA: TGTGCCAGCAGCGCGCAGACAGTTACAGATACGCAGTATTTT. J is TRBJ2-3 and V is TRBV9; D is possibly TRBD1 (5 bases). The CDR3 length is 14 residues. Germline CDR1 is SGDLS and CDR2 is YYNGEE. Trimming left V 3 bases short and J 3 bases short, with 11 bases between.